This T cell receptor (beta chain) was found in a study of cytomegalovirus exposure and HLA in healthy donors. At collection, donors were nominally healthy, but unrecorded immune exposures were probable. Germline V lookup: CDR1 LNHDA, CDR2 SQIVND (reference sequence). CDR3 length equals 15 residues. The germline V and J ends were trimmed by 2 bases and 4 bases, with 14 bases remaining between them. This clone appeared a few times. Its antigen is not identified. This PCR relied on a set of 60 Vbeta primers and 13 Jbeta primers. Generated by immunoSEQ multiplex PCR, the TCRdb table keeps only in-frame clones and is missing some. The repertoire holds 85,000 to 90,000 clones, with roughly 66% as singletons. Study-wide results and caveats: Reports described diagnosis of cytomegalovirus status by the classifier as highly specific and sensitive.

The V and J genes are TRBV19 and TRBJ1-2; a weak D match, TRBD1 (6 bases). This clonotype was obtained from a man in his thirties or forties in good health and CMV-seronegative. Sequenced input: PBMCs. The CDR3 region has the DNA TGTGCCAGTAGTATAAACGGACAGAATGCCTATGGCTACACCTTC. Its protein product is CASSINGQNAYGYTF.